One and the same sample provided the 22 T cell receptor beta chains below, sequenced in a study of immune cell composition in non-small cell lung cancer. Normal lung was sampled as far from the tumour as possible, at least 3 cm. Sequencing was performed with immunoSEQ multiplex PCR; in TCRdb, only in-frame clones are kept and a portion is missing. In the table there are 1,500 to 2,000 clones, approximately 83% of which are singletons. Sequenced: non-adjacent lung tissue. These receptors were collected from a human donor with non-small cell lung cancer.

V gene TRBV7-9 combines with J gene TRBJ1-2, with D possibly TRBD1 on 5 matching bases. The V and J ends lost 3 bases and 7 bases respectively, with 12 bases between them. The CDR3 spans 13 residues. Looked up from germline, CDR1 is SEHNR and CDR2 is FQNEAQ (reference sequence). CDR3 loop: CASSFGGEGGYTF. The CDR3, as DNA: TGTGCCAGCAGCTTCGGGGGGGAGGGTGGCTACACCTTC.

This clone has only a few counts. The chain recombines TRBV5-5 with TRBJ2-7; the match to TRBD1 covers 11 bases. CDR1 and CDR2 (germline): SGHKS, YYEKEE (reference sequence). This CDR3 region has 17 residues. J gave up 3 bases and V 0 bases, and 8 bases lay outside the gene matches. The DNA of the CDR3 is TGTGCCAGCAGCTTGGACAGGTCGGGGACAGGGGGCTACGAGCAGTACTTC. Amino acid sequence: CASSLDRSGTGGYEQYF.

This chain links TRBV19 with TRBJ1-4; D not certain. In germline, CDR1 is LNHDA, CDR2 SQIVND (reference sequence). The length of the CDR3 is 15 residues. The ends were cut back, 4 bases at V and 5 bases at J, with 14 bases in the middle. CDR3 nucleotides: TGTGCCAGTAGTAACGGACTTTCGGGCAATGAAAAACTGTTTTTT. Protein product: CASSNGLSGNEKLFF.

This sequence joins TRBV2 and TRBJ2-7; D ambiguous. The CDR3 is 13 amino acids. The germline V gene has CDR1 SNHLY and CDR2 FYNNEI. V lost 5 bases to trimming and J lost 4 bases, with 12 bases between them. The CDR3 DNA reads TGTGCCAGCAGTCCCAGGATAGAGTACGAGCAGTACTTC. Protein product: CASSPRIEYEQYF.

The V call is TRBV5-5, the J call TRBJ2-5; D possibly corresponds to TRBD1 (5 bases). CDR3 length equals 16 residues. Germline V gene data show CDR1 as SGHKS and CDR2 as YYEKEE (reference sequence). V lost 1 base to trimming and J lost 1 base, with 14 bases between them. The CDR3 region has the DNA TGTGCCAGCAGCTTGCGCGCGGACATTATCCAAGAGACCCAGTACTTC. It is translated as CASSLRADIIQETQYF.

The chain has TRBV4-1 and TRBJ2-2; D uncertain. The germline gives CDR1 MGHRA, CDR2 YSYEKL. This CDR3 is built from 14 residues. The V end lost 6 bases, the J end lost 6 bases, and 14 bases lay between the germline ends. CDR3: CASSFRMGAGELFF. In nucleotides, the CDR3 is TGCGCCAGCAGTTTCAGAATGGGCGCCGGGGAGCTGTTTTTT.

This sequence joins TRBV18 and TRBJ2-7; TRBD2 aligns across 14 bases. The germline CDR1 and CDR2 sequences are KGHSH and LQKENI. Germline trimming cut 3 bases from V and 1 base from J; bases unmatched to any gene: 2. The CDR3 totals 16 residues. In DNA form, the CDR3 reads TGTGCCAGCTCACCCCGACTAGCGGGAGGGTCCTACGAGCAGTACTTC. It specifies CASSPRLAGGSYEQYF.

J is TRBJ1-6 and V is TRBV11-1; no definite D call. Germline lookup yields CDR1 SGHAT and CDR2 FQDESV (reference sequence). Trimming cost V 3 bases and J 7 bases, with 10 bases left between them. The CDR3 sequence is 14 residues long. The CDR3 loop is CASSLVVPNSPLHF. The CDR3 bases are TGTGCCAGCAGCTTGGTAGTCCCCAATTCACCCCTCCACTTT.

The gene calls are TRBV19 and TRBJ2-3; 7 bases fit TRBD2. Germline loops: CDR1 LNHDA, CDR2 SQIVND (reference sequence). V lost 6 bases and J lost 1; bases outside the gene matches: 10. The CDR3 consists of 16 residues. CDR3 nucleotides: TGTGCCAGTAGCATTGGGGGACTACCGGGCACAGATACGCAGTATTTT. This translates into CASSIGGLPGTDTQYF.

In this sample, this clone turned up once. Written as DNA, the CDR3 is TGTGCCAGCAGCCATAGCGGGAGTCTCTACAATGAGCAGTTCTTC. It yields the protein CASSHSGSLYNEQFF. The genes are TRBV9 and TRBJ2-1; 9 positions match TRBD2. The CDR3 has 15 residues. The germline gives CDR1 SGDLS, CDR2 YYNGEE. J was trimmed by 3 bases and V by 4 bases; bases with no gene match: 5.

The chain joins TRBV30 to TRBJ1-3; D possibly corresponds to TRBD1 (5 bases). Trimming took 3 bases from V and 9 from J, leaving 15 bases between them. Per the germline V gene, CDR1 is GTSNPN and CDR2 is SVGIG (reference sequence). CDR3 length equals 13 residues. This CDR3 is CAWRGMEGPTIYF. The CDR3 DNA is TGTGCCTGGAGAGGGATGGAGGGACCCACCATATATTTT.

The V call is TRBV4-2, the J call TRBJ2-1; tentative D call: TRBD2 (6 bases). The CDR3 covers 16 residues. Trimming removed 1 base at V and 5 bases at J, with 15 bases between. CDR1 is LGHNA and CDR2 is YNFKEQ in the germline V gene. CDR3 coding DNA: TGTGCCAGCAGCCAAGCCGTCCGGGACTTAGACAATGAGCAGTTCTTC. It yields the protein CASSQAVRDLDNEQFF.

The V call is TRBV29-1, the J call TRBJ2-3, with 12 nucleotides matching TRBD2. V lost 7 bases and J lost 2; bases outside the gene matches: 7. The germline V gene has CDR1 SQVTM and CDR2 ANQGSEA. The CDR3 has 15 amino acids. The CDR3 sequence: CSAPTSGRTTDTQYF. The CDR3 DNA follows: TGCAGCGCCCCGACTAGCGGGAGAACCACAGATACGCAGTATTTT.

The gene calls are TRBV5-5 and TRBJ1-3; TRBD1 might be the D (6 bases). CDR1 and CDR2 (germline): SGHKS, YYEKEE (reference sequence). The CDR3 is 16 residues long. Trimming left V 4 bases short and J 4 bases short, with 18 bases between. The DNA for the CDR3 is TGTGCCAGCAGCGGGATCAGGGGAGCGGAGGGAAACACCATATATTTT. The encoded protein is CASSGIRGAEGNTIYF.

The chain has TRBV18 and TRBJ2-1; D unresolved. CDR1 and CDR2 from the germline V gene are KGHSH and LQKENI. V shed 2 bases and J shed 0 bases, with 11 bases lying between them. The CDR3 length is 16 residues. The CDR3 nucleotides read TGTGCCAGCTCACCAGTCTTGTCCAGCTCCTACAATGAGCAGTTCTTC. It yields the protein CASSPVLSSSYNEQFF.

In its sample, this clone was seen a few times. The DNA for the CDR3 is TGTGCCAGCAAGGGACTAGCGCCTAGCACAGATACGCAGTATTTT. Its translation is CASKGLAPSTDTQYF. The chain couples TRBV2 to TRBJ2-3; 10 nucleotides agree with TRBD2. CDR3 length: 15 residues. Losses at the gene ends were 7 bases for V and 0 bases for J; bases not matched to a gene: 4. Germline CDR1 SNHLY, CDR2 FYNNEI.

The V call is TRBV2, the J call TRBJ1-4, with 8 bases lining up with TRBD1. V lost 6 bases, J lost 8 bases, and 8 bases stayed unmatched. Germline lookup yields CDR1 SNHLY and CDR2 FYNNEI. The CDR3 loop spans 14 amino acids. The CDR3 loop reads CASRRDRSLEKLFF. In nucleotides, the CDR3 is TGTGCCAGCAGGAGGGACAGGAGCCTAGAAAAACTGTTTTTT.

The chain uses TRBV30 and TRBJ1-3, with D perhaps matching TRBD1 (6 bases). The length of the CDR3 is 16 residues. Trimming shortened V by 3 bases and J by 0 bases, and 15 bases separated the two germline ends. Germline lookup yields CDR1 GTSNPN and CDR2 SVGIG (reference sequence). In DNA form, the CDR3 reads TGTGCCTGGAGCCGCACAGGGACAAGCTCTGGAAACACCATATATTTT. Residues: CAWSRTGTSSGNTIYF.

The chain has TRBV19 and TRBJ1-1; 7 bases fit TRBD1. J was trimmed by 7 bases and V by 1 base; bases with no gene match: 3. Germline lookup yields CDR1 LNHDA and CDR2 SQIVND (reference sequence). This CDR3 comprises 13 residues. CDR3 in amino acids: CASSIGQGGEAFF. The CDR3, as DNA: TGTGCCAGTAGTATAGGACAGGGCGGTGAAGCTTTCTTT.

V is TRBV9 and J is TRBJ2-1; no clear D gene. The length of the CDR3 is 14 residues. CDR1 SGDLS and CDR2 YYNGEE come from the germline V gene. Trimming removed 4 bases at V and 12 bases at J, with 20 bases between. The CDR3 here is CASSFDNSQPRQFF. The CDR3 nucleotides are TGTGCCAGCAGCTTCGATAACTCCCAACCGCGGCAGTTCTTC.

The chain carries TRBV5-1 and TRBJ2-7, with TRBD1 matching over 10 bases. Germline CDR1 SGHRS, CDR2 YFSETQ. The CDR3 loop spans 16 amino acids. V gave up 1 base and J gave up 6 bases; unmatched junction bases: 10. The CDR3 loop reads CASSLMGQGTTSEQYF. CDR3 nucleotides: TGCGCCAGCAGCTTGATGGGACAGGGGACAACGTCCGAGCAGTACTTC.

The V and J genes are TRBV11-2 and TRBJ2-1, with D unresolved. V was cut by 2 bases and J by 7 bases, with 12 bases left in between. Germline values: CDR1 SGHAT, CDR2 FQNNGV. CDR3 length: 14 residues. CDR3 protein: CASSLSHGGNEQFF. Here the CDR3 DNA reads TGTGCCAGCAGCTTAAGCCACGGCGGTAATGAGCAGTTCTTC.